This TCR beta chain was identified in a study of T-cell memory formation after mild COVID-19. In the study overall: Clustering of TCRs was largely donor specific. Study results and caveats: Some responding clones appeared in pre-infection memory, suggesting cross-reactive memory joined. Mainly in CM and EM were contracting CD4+ clones; CD8+ were in EMRA.

This CDR3 contains 15 residues. CDR1 is DFQATT and CDR2 is SNEGSKA in the germline V gene (reference sequence). The V segment lost 0 bases and the J segment 6 bases; nucleotides outside the gene matches: 10. TCR alpha and TCR beta cDNA libraries with sample barcodes and UMIs came from 5'RACE using constant-segment primers. TCRdb passed the 5' RACE reads through MiXCR, listing each CDR3 protein once. The repertoire holds more than 450,000 distinct CDR3 sequences, with 18% as singletons. On this clonotype: Its specificity is not known.

The TCR was taken from an adult woman who had mild COVID-19 (a few samples of this study predate the infection). Cell type and time point are not known. Sequencing was done on a sample of PBMCs or a T cell subset sorted from them (not recorded which). The rearrangement uses TRBV20-1 and TRBJ2-7; TRBD1 matches at 8 bases. In nucleotides, the CDR3 is TGCAGTGCTAGAGACTTAAAGGGGGACAGGATCGAGCAGTACTTC. It encodes CSARDLKGDRIEQYF.